This T cell receptor beta chain was documented in a study of blood T cell repertoires in COVID-19. Across the study: The samples span acute and convalescent COVID-19 from the United States, Italy and Spain. PBMCs, B-cell-depleted T cells, or T cells provided the cDNA or gDNA that made up the material.

This clone has a handful of counts. This CDR3 spans 14 amino acids. The V gene's germline CDR1 is SQVTM and CDR2 ANQGSEA. V dropped 3 bases and J dropped 6; count of bases not matched to a gene: 7. In the original workflow: The assay estimated nucleated cells by amplifying reference gene primers. TCRdb keeps only in-frame clones here, not all; method: immunoSEQ multiplex PCR. V and J calls and clone size are given by that table; D and trimming were obtained from the DNA. The profile shows fewer than 110,000 clones, about 89% of them singletons. The chain carries TRBV29-1 and TRBJ1-2; the match to TRBD1 covers 10 bases. The source material was peripheral blood. The sequence was obtained from a woman in her 30s with acute or convalescent COVID-19. CDR3 region: CSVDSGQGDDGYTF. The CDR3 bases are TGCAGCGTTGATTCCGGACAGGGGGACGATGGCTACACCTTC. The entire variable domain, with the rest obtained from reference TRBV29-1 and TRBJ1-2, is as follows: SAVISQKPSRDICQRGTSLTIQCQVDSQVTMMFWYRQQPGQSLTLIATANQGSEATYESGFVIDKFPISRPNLTFSTLTVSNMSPEDSSIYLCSVDSGQGDDGYTFGSGTRLTVV.